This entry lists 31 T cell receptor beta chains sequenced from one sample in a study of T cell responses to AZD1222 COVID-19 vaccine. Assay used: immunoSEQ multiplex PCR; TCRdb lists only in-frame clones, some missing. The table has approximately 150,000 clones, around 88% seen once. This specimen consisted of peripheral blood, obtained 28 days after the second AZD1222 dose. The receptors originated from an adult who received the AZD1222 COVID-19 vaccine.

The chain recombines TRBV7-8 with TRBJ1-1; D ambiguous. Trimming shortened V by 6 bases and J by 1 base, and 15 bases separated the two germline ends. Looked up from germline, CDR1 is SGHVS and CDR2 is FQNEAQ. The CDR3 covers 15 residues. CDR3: CASSPTPGGNTEAFF. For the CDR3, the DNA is TGTGCCAGCAGTCCGACTCCCGGCGGGAACACTGAAGCTTTCTTT.

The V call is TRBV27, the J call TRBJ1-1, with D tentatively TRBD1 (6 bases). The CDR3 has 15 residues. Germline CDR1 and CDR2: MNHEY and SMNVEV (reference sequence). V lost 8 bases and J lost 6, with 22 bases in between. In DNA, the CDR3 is TGTGCCAGCGGGAATTTACAGGGAGTGAGCGCTGAAGCTTTCTTT. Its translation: CASGNLQGVSAEAFF.

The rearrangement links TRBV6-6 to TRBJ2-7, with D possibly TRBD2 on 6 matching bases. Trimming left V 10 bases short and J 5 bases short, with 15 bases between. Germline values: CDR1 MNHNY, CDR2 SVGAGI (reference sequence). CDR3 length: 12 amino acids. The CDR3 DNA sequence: TGTGCCACCGGGGCAACGGGGGACGAGCAGTACTTC. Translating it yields CATGATGDEQYF.

The CDR3 sequence: CASSFRGEGEAFF. The CDR3 region has the DNA TGTGCCAGCAGTTTTAGGGGAGAAGGCGAAGCTTTCTTT. The chain links TRBV12-3 or TRBV12-4 to TRBJ1-1, with a tentative D call TRBD1 (5 bases). Trimming cost V 3 bases and J 8 bases, with 13 bases left between them. This CDR3 spans 13 amino acids.

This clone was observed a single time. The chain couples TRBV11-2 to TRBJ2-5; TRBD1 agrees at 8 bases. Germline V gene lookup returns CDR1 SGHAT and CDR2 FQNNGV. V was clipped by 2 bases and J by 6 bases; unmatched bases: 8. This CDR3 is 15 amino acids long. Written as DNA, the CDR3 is TGTGCCAGCAGCTTATCTCCAGGGGGCGCGAAGACCCAGTACTTC. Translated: CASSLSPGGAKTQYF. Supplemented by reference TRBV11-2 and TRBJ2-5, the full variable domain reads EAGVAQSPRYKIIEKRQSVAFWCNPISGHATLYWYQQILGQGPKLLIQFQNNGVVDDSQLPKDRFSAERLKGVDSTLKIQPAKLEDSAVYLCASSLSPGGAKTQYFGPGTRLLVL.

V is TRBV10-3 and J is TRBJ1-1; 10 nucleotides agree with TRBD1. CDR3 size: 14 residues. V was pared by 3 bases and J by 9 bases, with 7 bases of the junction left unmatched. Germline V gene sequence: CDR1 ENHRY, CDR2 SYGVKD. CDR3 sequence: CAISDQGTGEKAFF. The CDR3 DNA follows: TGTGCCATCAGTGACCAAGGGACAGGGGAAAAAGCTTTCTTT.

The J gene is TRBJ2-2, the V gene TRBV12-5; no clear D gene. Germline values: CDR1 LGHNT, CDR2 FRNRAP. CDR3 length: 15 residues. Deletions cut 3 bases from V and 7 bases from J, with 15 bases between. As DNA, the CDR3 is TGTGCTAGTGGTTTTGTCACAACCCTTGGCGGGGAGCTGTTTTTT. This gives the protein CASGFVTTLGGELFF.

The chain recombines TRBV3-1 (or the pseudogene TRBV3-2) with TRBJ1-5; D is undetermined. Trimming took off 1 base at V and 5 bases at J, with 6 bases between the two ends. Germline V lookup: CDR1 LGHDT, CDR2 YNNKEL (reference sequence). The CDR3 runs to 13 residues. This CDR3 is CASSQAMDQPQHF. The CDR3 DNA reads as TGTGCCAGCAGCCAAGCCATGGATCAGCCCCAGCATTTT.

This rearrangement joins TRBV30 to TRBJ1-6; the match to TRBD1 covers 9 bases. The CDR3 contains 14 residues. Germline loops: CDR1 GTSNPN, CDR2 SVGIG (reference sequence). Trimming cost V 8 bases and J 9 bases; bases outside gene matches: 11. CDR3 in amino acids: CAGQTGGRISPLHF. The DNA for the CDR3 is TGTGCCGGCCAGACAGGGGGAAGAATTTCACCCCTCCACTTT.

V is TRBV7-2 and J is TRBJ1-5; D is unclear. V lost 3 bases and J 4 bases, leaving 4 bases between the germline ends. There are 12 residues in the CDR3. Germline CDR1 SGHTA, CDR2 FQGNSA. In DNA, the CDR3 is TGTGCCAGCAGCTTCCCAAATCAGCCCCAGCATTTT. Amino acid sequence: CASSFPNQPQHF.

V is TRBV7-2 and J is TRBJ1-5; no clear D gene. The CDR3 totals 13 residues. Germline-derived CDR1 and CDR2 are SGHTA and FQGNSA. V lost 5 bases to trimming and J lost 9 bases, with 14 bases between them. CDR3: CASSPGVLGPQHF. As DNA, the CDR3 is TGTGCCAGCAGCCCCGGGGTTCTAGGGCCCCAGCATTTT.

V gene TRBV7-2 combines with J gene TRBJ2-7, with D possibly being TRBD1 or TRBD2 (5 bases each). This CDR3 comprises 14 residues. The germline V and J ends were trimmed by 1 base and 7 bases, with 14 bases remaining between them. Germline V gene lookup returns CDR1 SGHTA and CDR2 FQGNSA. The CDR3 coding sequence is TGTGCCAGCAGCTTAGGGGGGTCGGTACAAGAGCAGTACTTC. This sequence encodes CASSLGGSVQEQYF.

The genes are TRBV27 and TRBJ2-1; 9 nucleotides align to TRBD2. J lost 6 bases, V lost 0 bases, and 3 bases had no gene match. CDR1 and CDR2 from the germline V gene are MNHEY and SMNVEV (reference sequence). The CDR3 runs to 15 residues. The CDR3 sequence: CASSLSGLAVNEQFF. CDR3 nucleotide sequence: TGTGCCAGCAGTTTATCGGGACTAGCAGTCAATGAGCAGTTCTTC.

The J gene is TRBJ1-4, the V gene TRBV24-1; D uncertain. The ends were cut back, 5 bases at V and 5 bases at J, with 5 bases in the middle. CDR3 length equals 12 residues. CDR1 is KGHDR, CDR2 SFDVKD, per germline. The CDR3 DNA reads TGTGCCACCAGTGGCGCCAATGAAAAACTGTTTTTT. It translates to CATSGANEKLFF.

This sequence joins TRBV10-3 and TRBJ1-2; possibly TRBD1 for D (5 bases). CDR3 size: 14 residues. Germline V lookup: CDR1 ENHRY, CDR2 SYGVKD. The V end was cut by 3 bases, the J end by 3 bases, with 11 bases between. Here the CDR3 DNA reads TGTGCCATCAGTGATGGGGCAGCAGACTATGGCTACACCTTC. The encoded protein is CAISDGAADYGYTF.

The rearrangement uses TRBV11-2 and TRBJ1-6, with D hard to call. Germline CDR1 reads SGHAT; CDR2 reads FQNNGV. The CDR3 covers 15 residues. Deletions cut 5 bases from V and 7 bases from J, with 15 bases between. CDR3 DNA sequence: TGTGCCAGCAGCACTAGGTCCACTTCGAATTCACCCCTCCACTTT. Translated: CASSTRSTSNSPLHF. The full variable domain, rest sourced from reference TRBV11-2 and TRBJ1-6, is EAGVAQSPRYKIIEKRQSVAFWCNPISGHATLYWYQQILGQGPKLLIQFQNNGVVDDSQLPKDRFSAERLKGVDSTLKIQPAKLEDSAVYLCASSTRSTSNSPLHFGNGTRLTVT.

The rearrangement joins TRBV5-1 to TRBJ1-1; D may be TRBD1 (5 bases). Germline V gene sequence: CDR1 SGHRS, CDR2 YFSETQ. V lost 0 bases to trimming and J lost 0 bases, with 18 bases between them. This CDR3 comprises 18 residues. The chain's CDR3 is CASSLEGSAVGLNTEAFF. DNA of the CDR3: TGCGCCAGCAGCTTGGAAGGCTCGGCAGTGGGACTGAACACTGAAGCTTTCTTT. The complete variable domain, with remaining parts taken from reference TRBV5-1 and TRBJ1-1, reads KAGVTQTPRYLIKTRGQQVTLSCSPISGHRSVSWYQQTPGQGLQFLFEYFSETQRNKGNFPGRFSGRQFSNSRSEMNVSTLELGDSALYLCASSLEGSAVGLNTEAFFGQGTRLTVV.

The CDR3 spells CASSESGVSGANVLTF. The CDR3 nucleotides read TGTGCCAGTAGTGAGTCCGGAGTCTCTGGGGCCAACGTCCTGACTTTC. This chain connects TRBV19 to TRBJ2-6; the D is unclear. Trimming removed 5 bases from V and 0 bases from J, with 11 bases in between. The germline V gene encodes CDR1 LNHDA and CDR2 SQIVND (reference sequence). The CDR3 runs to 16 residues.

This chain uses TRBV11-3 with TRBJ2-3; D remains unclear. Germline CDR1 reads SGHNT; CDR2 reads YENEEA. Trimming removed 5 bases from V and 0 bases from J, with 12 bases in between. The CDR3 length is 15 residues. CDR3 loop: CASSDPRTSTDTQYF. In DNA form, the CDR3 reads TGTGCCAGCAGCGACCCGAGGACGAGCACAGATACGCAGTATTTT.

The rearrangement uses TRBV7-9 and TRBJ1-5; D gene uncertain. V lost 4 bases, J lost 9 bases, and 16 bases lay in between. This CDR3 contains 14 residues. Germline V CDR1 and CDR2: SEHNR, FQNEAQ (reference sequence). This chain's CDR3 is CASSSGPQRGPQHF. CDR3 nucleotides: TGTGCCAGCAGCTCTGGACCGCAGCGGGGGCCCCAGCATTTT.

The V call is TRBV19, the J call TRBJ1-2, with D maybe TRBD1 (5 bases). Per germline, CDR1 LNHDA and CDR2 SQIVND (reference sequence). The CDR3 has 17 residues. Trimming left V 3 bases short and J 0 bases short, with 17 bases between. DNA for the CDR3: TGTGCCAGTAGTATTCGCGACAGAATTTATTCTAACTATGGCTACACCTTC. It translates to CASSIRDRIYSNYGYTF. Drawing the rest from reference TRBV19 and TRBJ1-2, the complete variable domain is DGGITQSPKYLFRKEGQNVTLSCEQNLNHDAMYWYRQDPGQGLRLIYYSQIVNDFQKGDIAEGYSVSREKKESFPLTVTSAQKNPTAFYLCASSIRDRIYSNYGYTFGSGTRLTVV.

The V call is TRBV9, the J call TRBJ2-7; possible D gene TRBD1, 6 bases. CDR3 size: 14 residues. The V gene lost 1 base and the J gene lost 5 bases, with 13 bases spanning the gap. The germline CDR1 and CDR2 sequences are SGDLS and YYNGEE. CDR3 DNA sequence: TGTGCCAGCAGCGTAACAGGGTTGAGTAACGAGCAGTACTTC. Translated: CASSVTGLSNEQYF.

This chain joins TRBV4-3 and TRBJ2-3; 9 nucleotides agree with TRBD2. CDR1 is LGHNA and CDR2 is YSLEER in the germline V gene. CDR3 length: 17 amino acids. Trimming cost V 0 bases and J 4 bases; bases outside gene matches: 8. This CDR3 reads CASSQDPPSGVSDTQYF. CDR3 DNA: TGCGCCAGCAGCCAAGATCCCCCTAGCGGGGTTTCAGATACGCAGTATTTT.

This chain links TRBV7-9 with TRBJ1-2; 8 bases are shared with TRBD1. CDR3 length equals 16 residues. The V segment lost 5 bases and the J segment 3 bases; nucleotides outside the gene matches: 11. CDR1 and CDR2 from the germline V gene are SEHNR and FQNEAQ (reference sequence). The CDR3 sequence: CASSRGQGKSDYGYTF. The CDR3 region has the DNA TGTGCCAGCAGCCGCGGACAGGGTAAATCGGACTATGGCTACACCTTC.

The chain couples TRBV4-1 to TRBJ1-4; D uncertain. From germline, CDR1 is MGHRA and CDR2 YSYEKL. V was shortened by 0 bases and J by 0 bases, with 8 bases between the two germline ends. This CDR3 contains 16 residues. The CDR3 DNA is TGCGCCAGCAGCCAAGAGCAGTTTGCAACTAATGAAAAACTGTTTTTT. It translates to CASSQEQFATNEKLFF.

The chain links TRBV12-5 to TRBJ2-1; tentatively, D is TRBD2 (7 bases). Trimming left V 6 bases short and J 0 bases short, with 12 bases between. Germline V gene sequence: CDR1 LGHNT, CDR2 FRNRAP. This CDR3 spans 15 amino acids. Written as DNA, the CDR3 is TGTGCTAGTGGCGGGGGGCTGAGCTCCTACAATGAGCAGTTCTTC. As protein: CASGGGLSSYNEQFF.

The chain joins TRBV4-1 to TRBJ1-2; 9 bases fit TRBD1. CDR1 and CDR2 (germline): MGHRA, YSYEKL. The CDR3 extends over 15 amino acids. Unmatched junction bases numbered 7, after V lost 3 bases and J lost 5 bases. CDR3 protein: CASSHPKTGGYGYTF. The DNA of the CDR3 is TGCGCCAGCAGCCACCCCAAGACAGGGGGTTATGGCTACACCTTC.

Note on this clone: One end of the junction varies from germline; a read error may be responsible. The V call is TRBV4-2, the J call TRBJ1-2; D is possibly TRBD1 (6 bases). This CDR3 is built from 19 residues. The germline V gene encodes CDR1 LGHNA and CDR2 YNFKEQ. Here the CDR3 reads CASTQNMGAPPGGGYGYTF. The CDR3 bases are TGTGCCAGCACCCAAAACATGGGGGCGCCTCCGGGGGGAGGGTATGGCTACACCTTC.

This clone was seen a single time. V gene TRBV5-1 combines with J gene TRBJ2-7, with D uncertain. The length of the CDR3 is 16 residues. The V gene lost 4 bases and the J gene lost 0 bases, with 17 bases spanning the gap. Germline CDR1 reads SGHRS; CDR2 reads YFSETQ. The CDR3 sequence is CASSPEDGDPSYEQYF. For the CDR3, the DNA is TGCGCCAGCAGCCCAGAGGACGGTGATCCCTCCTACGAGCAGTACTTC.

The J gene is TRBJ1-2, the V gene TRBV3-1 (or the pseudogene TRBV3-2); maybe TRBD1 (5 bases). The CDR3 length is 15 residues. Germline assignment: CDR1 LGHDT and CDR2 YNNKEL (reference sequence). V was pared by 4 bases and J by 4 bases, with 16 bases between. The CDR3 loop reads CASSPPGGEGYGYTF. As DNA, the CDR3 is TGTGCCAGCAGCCCTCCCGGGGGAGAGGGCTATGGCTACACCTTC.

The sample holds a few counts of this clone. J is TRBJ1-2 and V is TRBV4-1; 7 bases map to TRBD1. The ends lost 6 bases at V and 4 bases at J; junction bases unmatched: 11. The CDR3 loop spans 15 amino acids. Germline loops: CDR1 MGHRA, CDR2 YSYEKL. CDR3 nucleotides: TGCGCCAGCAGATCTCCTGCTGACAGGGTCTATGGCTACACCTTC. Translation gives CASRSPADRVYGYTF.